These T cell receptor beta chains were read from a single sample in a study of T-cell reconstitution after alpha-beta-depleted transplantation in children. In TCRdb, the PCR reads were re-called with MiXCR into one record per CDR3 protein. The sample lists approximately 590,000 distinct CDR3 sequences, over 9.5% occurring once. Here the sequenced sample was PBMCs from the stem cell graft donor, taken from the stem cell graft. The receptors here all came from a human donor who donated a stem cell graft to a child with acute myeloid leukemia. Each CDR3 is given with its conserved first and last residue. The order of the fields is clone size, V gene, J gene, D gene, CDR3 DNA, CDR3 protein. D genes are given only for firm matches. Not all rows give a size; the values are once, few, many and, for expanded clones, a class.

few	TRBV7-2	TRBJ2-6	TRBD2	TGTGCCAGCAGTGGTTTGAATAGCGGGAGTGGGGCCAACGTCCTGACTTTC	CASSGLNSGSGANVLTF
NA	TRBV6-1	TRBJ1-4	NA	TGTGCCAGCAGACCACCCGGTCGGGGTGGTGAAAAACTGTTTTTT	CASRPPGRGGEKLFF
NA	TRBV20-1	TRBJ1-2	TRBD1	TGCAGTGCCCCCCCGGGGCAGGGGGCCGGTGGCTACACCTTC	CSAPPGQGAGGYTF
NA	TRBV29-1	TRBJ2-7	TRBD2	TGCAGCGTTGAAAGGGGGGGGACTAGCGGGAGAGCAAACGAGCAGTACTTC	CSVERGGTSGRANEQYF
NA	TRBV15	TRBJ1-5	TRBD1	TGTGCCACCAGCAGTGCACAGGGGATCGGCAATCAGCCCCAGCATTTT	CATSSAQGIGNQPQHF
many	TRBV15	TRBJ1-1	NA	TGTGCCACCAGCAGAGACAGGGGTTTAAACACTGAAGCTTTCTTT	CATSRDRGLNTEAFF
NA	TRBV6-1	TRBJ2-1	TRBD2	TGTGCCACGCTCTCTCCGGGAGGGCCCTACAATGAGCAGTTCTTC	CATLSPGGPYNEQFF
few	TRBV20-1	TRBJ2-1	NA	TGCAGTGCCCTCCTCTACGGGAGCGGCAATGAGCAGTTCTTC	CSALLYGSGNEQFF
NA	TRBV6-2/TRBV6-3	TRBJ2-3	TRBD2	TGTGCCAGCAGTTACTCTTTAGCGGGAGCCACAGATACGCAGTATTTT	CASSYSLAGATDTQYF
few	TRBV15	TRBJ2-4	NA	TGTGCCACCAGCAGAGGTCGTGAAGGGGGGTTTAACATTCAGTACTTC	CATSRGREGGFNIQYF
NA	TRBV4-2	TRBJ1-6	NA	TGTGCCAGCAGCCAAGTCGGTCAGGGGAATTCACCCCTCCACTTT	CASSQVGQGNSPLHF
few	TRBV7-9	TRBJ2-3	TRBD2	TGTGCCAGCAGCCAGGTTCCAGCGGGACGTACAGATACGCAGTATTTT	CASSQVPAGRTDTQYF
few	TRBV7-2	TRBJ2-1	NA	TGTGCCAGCAGCCCCCCCGCAGGGTACAATGAGCAGTTCTTC	CASSPPAGYNEQFF
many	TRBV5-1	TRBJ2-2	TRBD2	TGCGCCAGCAGCCAAAGGACTAGCGGGACTGTCGGGGAGCTGTTTTTT	CASSQRTSGTVGELFF
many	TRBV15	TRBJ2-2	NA	TGTGCCACCAGCAGAGAGAGACTCCCCACCGGGGAGCTGTTTTTT	CATSRERLPTGELFF
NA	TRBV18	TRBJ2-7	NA	TGTGCCAGCTCACCCGCAGGGGTAGCGTACGAGCAGTACTTC	CASSPAGVAYEQYF
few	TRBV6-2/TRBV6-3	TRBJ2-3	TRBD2	TGTGCCAGCGGGGGACTAGCGGTCACAGATACGCAGTATTTT	CASGGLAVTDTQYF
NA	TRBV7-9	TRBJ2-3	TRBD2	TGTGCCAGCAGCCAACAGAGCGGGAGCCAGGGTACGCAGTATTTT	CASSQQSGSQGTQYF
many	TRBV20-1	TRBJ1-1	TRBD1	TGCAGTGCAAAAACGCTGGGACAGCTAAACACTGAAGCTTTCTTT	CSAKTLGQLNTEAFF
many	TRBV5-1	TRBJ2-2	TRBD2	TGCGCCAGCAGGGTCAGCGGGAGCGGGAACACCGGGGAGCTGTTTTTT	CASRVSGSGNTGELFF
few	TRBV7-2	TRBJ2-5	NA	TGTGCCAGCAGAGAGTCCGGGACGCTCTACCCCAACTTC	CASRESGTLYPNF
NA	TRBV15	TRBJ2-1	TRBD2	TGTGCCACCAGCCCACGACTAGCGGGAGGTTTGCAGTTCTTC	CATSPRLAGGLQFF
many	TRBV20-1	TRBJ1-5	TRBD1	TGCAGTGCTACCCCGACAGGGAGGTCAGTCAATCAGCCCCAGCATTTT	CSATPTGRSVNQPQHF
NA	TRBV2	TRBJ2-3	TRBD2	TGTGCCAGCAGTGCCGGACTAGTAAGGGGCACAGATACGCAGTATTTT	CASSAGLVRGTDTQYF
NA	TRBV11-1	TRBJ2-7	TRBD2	TGTGCCAGCAGCTCCAGGACTAGAACCTACGAGCAGTACTTC	CASSSRTRTYEQYF
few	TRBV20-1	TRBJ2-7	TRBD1	TGCAGTGCTAGAGACCCCGGACAGGGGGGAGGCTACGAGCAGTACTTC	CSARDPGQGGGYEQYF
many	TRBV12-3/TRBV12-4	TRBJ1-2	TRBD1	TGTGCCAGCAGTTCCGACAGGGCCTATGGCTACACCTTC	CASSSDRAYGYTF
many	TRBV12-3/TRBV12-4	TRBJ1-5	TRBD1	TGTGCCAGCAGTCGACAGGGGATGGGCAATCAGCCCCAGCATTTT	CASSRQGMGNQPQHF
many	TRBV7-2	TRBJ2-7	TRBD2	TGTGCCAGCAGGTTAGCGGGGACTTTCTACGAGCAGTACTTC	CASRLAGTFYEQYF
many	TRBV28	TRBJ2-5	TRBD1	TGTGCCAGCAGTCCGATCCCCCGGACAGGTCAAGAGACCCAGTACTTC	CASSPIPRTGQETQYF
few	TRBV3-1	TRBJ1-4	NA	TGTGCCAGCAGCCGACTCGGGGGAGCAACTAATGAAAAACTGTTTTTT	CASSRLGGATNEKLFF
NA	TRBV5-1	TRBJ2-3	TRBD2	TGCGCCAGCAGCTTTATAGCGGGAGCAGATACGCAGTATTTT	CASSFIAGADTQYF
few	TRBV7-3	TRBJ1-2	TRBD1	TGTGCCAGCAGCTTAGTGGGACAGGGGGCCGACGGCTACACCTTC	CASSLVGQGADGYTF
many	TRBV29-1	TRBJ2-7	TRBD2	TGCAGCGTCTCTACTAGCGGAGAGGCCTACGAGCAGTACTTC	CSVSTSGEAYEQYF
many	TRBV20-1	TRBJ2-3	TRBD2	TGCAGTGCTAGAGAGGCTAGCGGGAGGGGTGATACGCAGTATTTT	CSAREASGRGDTQYF
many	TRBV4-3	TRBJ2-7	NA	TGCGCCAGCAGCCCCAATAGGGCAGGGCCCTACTACGAGCAGTACTTC	CASSPNRAGPYYEQYF
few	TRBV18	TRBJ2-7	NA	TGTGCCAGCTCACCGTTGAAGGGTTGGGAGCAGTACTTC	CASSPLKGWEQYF
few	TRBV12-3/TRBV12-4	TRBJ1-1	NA	TGTGCCAGCACCTCAGTCATGAACACTGAAGCTTTCTTT	CASTSVMNTEAFF